Included here is one TCR beta chain sequence, with context. The antigen is not known. Three rounds of nested PCR, following a modified ARM-PCR protocol, produced the TCRbeta library. TCRdb reprocessed the multiplex PCR reads with MiXCR, giving one entry per CDR3 protein. The sample has around 79,000 distinct CDR3 sequences, over 60% seen once; the top ten hold approximately 10%. The record originates from a study of tumor and adjacent non-tumor tissue in lung cancer. At the level of the study: On average, productive TCRbeta reads reached about 4 million per sample. Points from the study as a whole: Normal lung showed higher cumulative top 100 clone frequency than tumor.

No cell sorting was done before RNA was extracted from the tissue. Between August and November 2014, newly diagnosed, chemotherapy-naive lung cancer patients underwent thoracic surgery in China. The CDR3 contains 15 residues. Germline V gives CDR1 MDHEN, CDR2 SYDVKM. The V and J ends lost 4 bases and 3 bases, in that order; junction bases with no gene match: 6. The chain carries TRBV28 and TRBJ2-5; 9 nucleotides agree with TRBD2. This clonotype originated in a woman aged 40 to 50 with non-small cell lung cancer. The sequenced sample consisted of lung tumor tissue. In DNA form, the CDR3 reads TGTGCCAGCAGTTCCTCGGGACTAGCTAAAGAGACCCAGTACTTC. Translating gives CASSSSGLAKETQYF. Drawing the rest from reference TRBV28 and TRBJ2-5, the complete variable domain is DVKVTQSSRYLVKRTGEKVFLECVQDMDHENMFWYRQDPGLGLRLIYFSYDVKMKEKGDIPEGYSVSREKKERFSLILESASTNQTSMYLCASSSSGLAKETQYFGPGTRLLVL.